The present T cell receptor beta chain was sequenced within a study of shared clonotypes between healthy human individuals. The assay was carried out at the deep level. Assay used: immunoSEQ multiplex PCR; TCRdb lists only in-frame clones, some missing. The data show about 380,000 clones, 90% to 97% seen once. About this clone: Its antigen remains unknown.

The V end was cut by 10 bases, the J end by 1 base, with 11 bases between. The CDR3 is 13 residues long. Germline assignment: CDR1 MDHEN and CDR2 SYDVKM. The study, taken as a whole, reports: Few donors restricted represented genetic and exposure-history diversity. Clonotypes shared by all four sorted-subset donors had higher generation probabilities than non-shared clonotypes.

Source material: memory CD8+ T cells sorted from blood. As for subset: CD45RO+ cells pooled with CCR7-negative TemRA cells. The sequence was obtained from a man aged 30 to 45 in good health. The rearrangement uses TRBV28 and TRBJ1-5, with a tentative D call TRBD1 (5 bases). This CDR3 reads CATAPGSNQPQHF. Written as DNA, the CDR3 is TGTGCCACCGCCCCAGGGAGCAATCAGCCCCAGCATTTT.